Each of the 7 T cell receptor beta chains below was sequenced from the same sample in a study of prognosis after radiotherapy for stage I lung cancer. Two-round multiplex PCR on genomic DNA was the method by which TCR beta CDR3 was amplified. Specific primers for each TRBV and TRBJ gene were what first-round PCR used. Via MiXCR, TCRdb re-called the multiplex PCR reads, giving one row per CDR3 protein. The data show over 13,000 distinct CDR3 sequences, approximately 30% seen once. The source was PBMCs, collected before or after stereotactic body radiation therapy (not recorded which). The receptors derive from a donor over 45 with non-small cell lung cancer.

A remark on this clonotype: This likely traces to a read error, being one base from a far larger clone. This chain joins TRBV3-1 and TRBJ2-1, with TRBD2 identical over 8 bases. This CDR3 has 13 residues. Germline CDR1 and CDR2: LGHDT and YNNKEL (reference sequence). V dropped 1 base and J dropped 10; count of bases not matched to a gene: 3. The CDR3 bases are TGTGCCAGCAGCCAAGCGGGGGGGGACGAGCAGTTCTTC. It is translated as CASSQAGGDEQFF.

This clonotype came up many times. The chain is built from TRBV20-1 and TRBJ1-1, with 8 positions matching TRBD1. Germline trimming cut 1 base from V and 0 bases from J; bases unmatched to any gene: 4. This CDR3 comprises 15 residues. Germline CDR1 and CDR2: DFQATT and SNEGSKA (reference sequence). The CDR3, as DNA: TGCAGTGCTAGAGGCAGGGGGCGGGTGAACACTGAAGCTTTCTTT. It translates to CSARGRGRVNTEAFF.

Many counts were recorded for this clonotype. V usage is TRBV10-3 and J usage is TRBJ2-1; tentatively, D is TRBD2 (5 bases). Trimming removed 0 bases at V and 9 bases at J, with 18 bases between. CDR3 length: 16 amino acids. Germline lookup yields CDR1 ENHRY and CDR2 SYGVKD. The CDR3 region has the DNA TGTGCCATCAGTGAGTCTGTACTAGGTTCGTACGGTGAGCAGTTCTTC. Translation: CAISESVLGSYGEQFF.

This clonotype has at least ten counts. The chain combines TRBV20-1 with TRBJ1-1; D unresolved. Per the germline V gene, CDR1 is DFQATT and CDR2 is SNEGSKA (reference sequence). The ends were cut back, 5 bases at V and 6 bases at J, with 16 bases in the middle. This CDR3 comprises 13 residues. The CDR3 region is CSAEREVYAEAFF. The DNA for the CDR3 is TGCAGTGCTGAGAGGGAGGTTTACGCTGAAGCTTTCTTT.

This clonotype was counted at least ten times. CDR3 protein: CASSPWREEDTQYF. The CDR3 DNA is TGTGCCAGCAGCCCGTGGCGGGAGGAAGATACGCAGTATTTT. V and J are TRBV9 and TRBJ2-3; TRBD2 aligns across 8 bases. Germline values: CDR1 SGDLS, CDR2 YYNGEE. The ends lost 4 bases at V and 5 bases at J; junction bases unmatched: 6. CDR3 length equals 14 residues.

This clonotype counts as medium-sized. The rearrangement uses TRBV27 and TRBJ2-7, with 7 bases lining up with TRBD1. This CDR3 has 14 amino acids. The germline V gene has CDR1 MNHEY and CDR2 SMNVEV (reference sequence). After removal of 2 bases from V and 5 bases from J, the junction contained 6 bases not matched to a gene. The DNA for the CDR3 is TGTGCCAGCAGTTTAGGACAGGCTCGCGACGAGCAGTACTTC. It encodes CASSLGQARDEQYF.

This clonotype was found many times. This may be a read error, as it is one base from a much larger clone. V usage is TRBV5-1 and J usage is TRBJ1-1; no firm D call. This CDR3 has 13 amino acids. Per the germline V gene, CDR1 is SGHRS and CDR2 is YFSETQ. The V end was cut by 0 bases, the J end by 4 bases, with 7 bases between. The CDR3 DNA sequence: TGCGCCAGCAGCTTGGCCCAGAGCACTGAAGCTTTCTTT. Its translation is CASSLAQSTEAFF.